This T cell receptor beta chain was identified during a study of Ad26.COV2.S vaccination and SARS-CoV-2 variants. Profiled with immunoSEQ multiplex PCR; TCRdb holds only in-frame clones, not every one. This table holds hundreds of thousands of clones, 92% found once. This CDR3 spans 15 amino acids. With 2 bases clipped from V and 5 bases from J, the junction kept 6 bases outside the gene matches. Looked up from germline, CDR1 is WNHNN and CDR2 is SYGVQD (reference sequence). The gene calls are TRBV10-1 and TRBJ2-5; 9 positions match TRBD1. The TCR originated in a human donor who had recovered from COVID-19. Sequencing was performed on peripheral blood, taken after recovery from COVID-19. The CDR3 here is CASSEQQGAGETQYF. The CDR3, as DNA: TGCGCCAGCAGTGAGCAACAGGGGGCTGGCGAGACCCAGTACTTC.